A selection of T cell receptor beta chains follows, all from one sample in a study of spatial heterogeneity in lung cancer. TCRdb reanalysed the 5' RACE reads using MiXCR and keeps one entry per CDR3 protein. The repertoire includes 9,500 to 12,000 distinct CDR3 sequences, about a fifth of them detected once, and roughly two fifths sits in the top ten. The specimen comprised PBMCs, sampled at follow-up. The receptors derive from a male donor with early-stage non-small cell lung cancer. Both conserved end residues are part of each CDR3. A D gene is named only where the DNA matches it firmly. Clone size is not always given. Where it is, it says once, few, many or a class for expanded clones.

len | j_gene | v_gene | d_gene | abundance | CDR3aa | CDR3nt
14 | TRBJ1-1 | TRBV11-2 | . | . | CASSFVGGNTEAFF | TGTGCCAGCAGCTTTGTAGGGGGTAACACTGAAGCTTTCTTT
15 | TRBJ1-1 | TRBV2 | . | . | CASRTPGTRGTEAFF | TGTGCCAGCAGGACCCCCGGGACAAGGGGCACTGAAGCTTTCTTT
14 | TRBJ2-1 | TRBV5-4 | TRBD2 | . | CASSLLAGNNEQFF | TGTGCCAGCAGCTTGCTAGCGGGGAACAATGAGCAGTTCTTC
15 | TRBJ2-2 | TRBV6-6 | TRBD1 | . | CASIEGQGGTGELFF | TGTGCCAGCATAGAAGGACAGGGTGGGACCGGGGAGCTGTTTTTT
14 | TRBJ2-2 | TRBV3-1 | . | many | CASSQEPRTGELFF | TGTGCCAGCAGCCAGGAACCGCGGACCGGGGAGCTGTTTTTT
14 | TRBJ2-7 | TRBV9 | TRBD1 | many | CASGPGGQSYEQYF | TGTGCCAGCGGACCAGGGGGCCAGTCCTACGAGCAGTACTTC
15 | TRBJ1-2 | TRBV5-1 | . | few | CASSLAPAVHYGYTF | TGCGCCAGCAGCTTGGCCCCGGCCGTTCACTATGGCTACACCTTC
15 | TRBJ2-7 | TRBV3-1 | . | many | CASSQQLRRTYEQYF | TGTGCCAGCAGCCAGCAACTCAGGAGAACCTACGAGCAGTACTTC
14 | TRBJ1-6 | TRBV29-1 | TRBD1 | few | CSVATGQANSPLHF | TGCAGCGTCGCGACGGGACAGGCCAATTCACCCCTCCACTTT
14 | TRBJ2-1 | TRBV18 | TRBD2 | few | CASSPRTSSDEQFF | TGTGCCAGCTCACCACGGACTAGCAGCGATGAGCAGTTCTTC